The 32 T cell receptor beta chains in this list originate from one sample, sequenced in a study of blood T cell repertoires in COVID-19. Repertoires were generated with immunoSEQ multiplex PCR, while TCRdb's copy carries only in-frame clones and drops some. Of 250,000 to 400,000 clones in the sample, roughly 91% were seen once. Sequenced material: peripheral blood. The source is a man aged 45-65 years with active or convalescent COVID-19.

This clone was seen a few times. V usage is TRBV2 and J usage is TRBJ1-1, with D perhaps TRBD1 (5 bases). The CDR3 contains 13 residues. Germline-derived CDR1 and CDR2 are SNHLY and FYNNEI. Trimming removed 7 bases at V and 11 bases at J, with 20 bases between. This chain's CDR3 is CASTSTGGVGAFF. In DNA, the CDR3 is TGTGCCAGCACCAGTACGGGGGGAGTGGGCGCTTTCTTT.

The rearrangement joins TRBV7-9 to TRBJ1-2; 8 bases line up with TRBD1. Germline assignment: CDR1 SEHNR and CDR2 FQNEAQ (reference sequence). This CDR3 has 14 amino acids. V lost 4 bases to trimming and J lost 2 bases; unmatched junction nucleotides: 3. CDR3: CASSSSGGNYGYTF. CDR3 sequence (DNA): TGTGCCAGCAGCTCCTCAGGGGGCAACTATGGCTACACCTTC. Full variable domain (outside the CDR3, taken from reference TRBV7-9 and TRBJ1-2): DTGVSQNPRHKITKRGQNVTFRCDPISEHNRLYWYRQTLGQGPEFLTYFQNEAQLEKSRLLSDRFSAERPKGSFSTLEIQRTEQGDSAMYLCASSSSGGNYGYTFGSGTRLTVV.

The rearrangement links TRBV3-1 (or the pseudogene TRBV3-2) to TRBJ1-6; 7 bases are shared with TRBD1. Losses at the gene ends were 0 bases for V and 16 bases for J; bases not matched to a gene: 9. The germline gives CDR1 LGHDT, CDR2 YNNKEL (reference sequence). CDR3 length equals 14 residues. The CDR3 DNA sequence: TGTGCCAGCAGCCAAGATACTAGGGGGCGGCAGCTCCACTTT. It specifies CASSQDTRGRQLHF.

The chain uses TRBV19 and TRBJ1-3; D may be TRBD1 (5 bases). The CDR3 is made up of 15 amino acids. Germline values: CDR1 LNHDA, CDR2 SQIVND (reference sequence). Trimming pared 3 bases from V and 1 base from J, leaving 10 bases between. As DNA, the CDR3 is TGTGCCAGTAGTATTCGAAGGACATCTGGAAACACCATATATTTT. Its protein product is CASSIRRTSGNTIYF.

This clone has just one count. The rearrangement links TRBV30 to TRBJ1-3, with 8 positions matching TRBD1. The CDR3 length is 14 residues. Germline V gene lookup returns CDR1 GTSNPN and CDR2 SVGIG (reference sequence). The V gene end was trimmed by 4 bases and the J gene end by 3 bases; junction bases not matched to a gene: 5. The CDR3: CAWTRTGIGNTIYF. The CDR3 DNA sequence: TGTGCCTGGACCCGGACAGGGATTGGAAACACCATATATTTT.

This chain connects TRBV12-3 or TRBV12-4 to TRBJ2-7; D uncertain. The CDR3 runs to 12 residues. V lost 3 bases and J 5 bases, leaving 8 bases between the germline ends. Written as DNA, the CDR3 is TGTGCCAGCAGTTTTCGCCCTAACGAGCAGTACTTC. It yields the protein CASSFRPNEQYF.

The J gene is TRBJ1-2, the V gene TRBV5-4; D is undetermined. The CDR3 is 12 residues long. V gave up 2 bases and J gave up 7 bases, with 9 bases separating them. Germline V gene sequence: CDR1 SGHNT, CDR2 YYREEE (reference sequence). CDR3 DNA: TGTGCCAGCAGCTTTGAGGGAGGTGGCTACACCTTC. Protein: CASSFEGGGYTF. Drawing the rest from reference TRBV5-4 and TRBJ1-2, the complete variable domain is ETGVTQSPTHLIKTRGQQVTLRCSSQSGHNTVSWYQQALGQGPQFIFQYYREEENGRGNFPPRFSGLQFPNYSSELNVNALELDDSALYLCASSFEGGGYTFGSGTRLTVV.

The V and J genes are TRBV7-9 and TRBJ1-5; D is undetermined. Germline V gene lookup returns CDR1 SEHNR and CDR2 FQNEAQ (reference sequence). V was pared by 7 bases and J by 2 bases, with 12 bases between. This CDR3 region has 14 residues. CDR3 nucleotide sequence: TGTGCCAGCACCTCCCTGGCTGGCAATCAGCCCCAGCATTTT. This gives the protein CASTSLAGNQPQHF.

This chain joins TRBV19 and TRBJ2-1; D gene ambiguous. The CDR3 has 15 residues. The V and J ends lost 6 bases and 5 bases respectively, with 17 bases between them. Germline V lookup: CDR1 LNHDA, CDR2 SQIVND (reference sequence). In DNA, the CDR3 is TGTGCCAGTAGACCAGGTCGTCTCTTCAACAATGAGCAGTTCTTC. Translation gives CASRPGRLFNNEQFF.

The CDR3 is CASSQDRGARSGNTIYF. CDR3 nucleotide sequence: TGTGCCAGCAGCCAAGATCGCGGGGCCCGCTCTGGAAACACCATATATTTT. This rearrangement joins TRBV4-2 to TRBJ1-3; D is possibly TRBD1 (5 bases). The CDR3 spans 17 residues. Per germline, CDR1 LGHNA and CDR2 YNFKEQ. The V gene lost 0 bases and the J gene lost 0 bases, with 12 bases spanning the gap.

V and J are TRBV27 and TRBJ2-3; 9 bases align to TRBD2. Looked up from germline, CDR1 is MNHEY and CDR2 is SMNVEV (reference sequence). J gave up 3 bases and V 2 bases, and 6 bases lay outside the gene matches. The CDR3 has 16 amino acids. The CDR3 spells CASSLRSLAGTDTQYF. The CDR3 DNA reads TGTGCCAGCAGTTTACGATCCCTAGCGGGAACAGATACGCAGTATTTT.

The chain has TRBV6-5 and TRBJ1-2; weak D call: TRBD1 (6 bases). The V end lost 3 bases, the J end lost 4 bases, and 9 bases lay between the germline ends. The germline CDR1 and CDR2 sequences are MNHEY and SVGAGI. The CDR3 covers 13 residues. The CDR3 sequence is CASSYQGSYGYTF. CDR3 in DNA: TGTGCCAGCAGTTATCAGGGGAGCTATGGCTACACCTTC.

V gene TRBV7-8 combines with J gene TRBJ1-6; TRBD1 is a possible D gene (5 bases). V lost 5 bases and J 8 bases, leaving 10 bases between the germline ends. This CDR3 contains 13 residues. Germline CDR1 and CDR2: SGHVS and FQNEAQ. CDR3: CASSLLGDSPLHF. The CDR3 DNA reads TGTGCCAGCAGCCTCCTAGGGGATTCACCCCTCCACTTT.

The chain links TRBV19 to TRBJ1-2, with TRBD1 matching 8 bases. The CDR3 length is 15 residues. Germline CDR1 LNHDA, CDR2 SQIVND (reference sequence). V was clipped by 7 bases and J by 4 bases; unmatched bases: 11. CDR3 nucleotide sequence: TGTGCCAGTACCACGACAGGGGCTAACTTCTATGGCTACACCTTC. Its protein product is CASTTTGANFYGYTF.

The chain links TRBV7-2 to TRBJ1-5; D remains unclear. Germline assignment: CDR1 SGHTA and CDR2 FQGNSA. The V gene lost 1 base and the J gene lost 1 base, with 8 bases spanning the gap. There are 15 residues in the CDR3. The CDR3 loop reads CASSLGSRSNQPQHF. In DNA, the CDR3 is TGTGCCAGCAGCTTAGGATCCAGGAGCAATCAGCCCCAGCATTTT. Based on the CDR3 plus reference TRBV7-2 and TRBJ1-5, the full variable domain is GAGVSQSPSNKVTEKGKDVELRCDPISGHTALYWYRQSLGQGLEFLIYFQGNSAPDKSGLPSDRFSAERTGGSVSTLTIQRTQQEDSAVYLCASSLGSRSNQPQHFGDGTRLSIL.

The rearrangement links TRBV6-5 to TRBJ2-1, with TRBD2 matching 9 bases. CDR1 and CDR2 (germline): MNHEY, SVGAGI. CDR3 length: 14 residues. The V and J ends lost 6 bases and 5 bases, in that order; junction bases with no gene match: 5. As DNA, the CDR3 is TGTGCCAGCAGCCGCGTAGCGGGGGACAATGAGCAGTTCTTC. This encodes CASSRVAGDNEQFF.

The rearrangement uses TRBV6-5 and TRBJ1-1; D call uncertain. The germline V gene encodes CDR1 MNHEY and CDR2 SVGAGI. CDR3 length: 15 residues. V was trimmed by 4 bases and J by 3 bases, leaving 15 bases between them. Here the CDR3 reads CASSSSSTEDTEAFF. The CDR3 nucleotides read TGTGCCAGCAGTTCCTCCTCCACGGAGGACACTGAAGCTTTCTTT.

The chain couples TRBV28 to TRBJ1-1; the D gene is possibly TRBD1 (5 bases). The V end lost 3 bases, the J end lost 8 bases, and 19 bases lay between the germline ends. The germline V gene encodes CDR1 MDHEN and CDR2 SYDVKM. The CDR3 contains 15 residues. DNA of the CDR3: TGTGCCAGCAGTTTCTATCGTGGGGCCATCGTAGAAGCTTTCTTT. Its protein is CASSFYRGAIVEAFF.

The V and J genes are TRBV11-2 and TRBJ1-4; TRBD1 matches 7 bases. Germline V gives CDR1 SGHAT, CDR2 FQNNGV. Trimming took 4 bases from V and 2 from J; bases not matched to a gene: 7. CDR3 size: 16 residues. For the CDR3, the DNA is TGTGCCAGCAGCTCCGATCCGGGACAGACTAATGAAAAACTGTTTTTT. Protein: CASSSDPGQTNEKLFF. The full variable domain, its missing parts supplied by reference TRBV11-2 and TRBJ1-4, is EAGVAQSPRYKIIEKRQSVAFWCNPISGHATLYWYQQILGQGPKLLIQFQNNGVVDDSQLPKDRFSAERLKGVDSTLKIQPAKLEDSAVYLCASSSDPGQTNEKLFFGSGTQLSVL.

Turning to this clone: The same CDR3 arises from other DNA sequences in this sample as well. This chain links TRBV5-1 with TRBJ1-5, with no clear D. With 0 bases removed from V and 5 bases from J, the gap between germline ends came to 6 bases. Germline CDR1 SGHRS, CDR2 YFSETQ. The CDR3 has 13 residues. CDR3 sequence (DNA): TGCGCCAGCAGCTTGGGATCGGATCAGCCCCAGCATTTT. It yields the protein CASSLGSDQPQHF.

The V and J genes are TRBV6-5 and TRBJ1-2, with a tentative D call TRBD1 (6 bases). CDR3 length: 13 amino acids. Germline CDR1 MNHEY, CDR2 SVGAGI. Trimming pared 6 bases from V and 4 bases from J, leaving 12 bases between. The CDR3 spells CASSGGRVYGYTF. CDR3 bases: TGTGCCAGCAGCGGGGGGCGCGTCTATGGCTACACCTTC.

DNA for the CDR3: TGTGCCAGCAGCCGAGGGTTTAGCTCCTACGAGCAGTACTTC. Translation: CASSRGFSSYEQYF. The rearrangement links TRBV6-5 to TRBJ2-7; possibly TRBD2 for D (5 bases). V lost 6 bases and J 0 bases, leaving 12 bases between the germline ends. The CDR3 has 14 amino acids. Germline V gene sequence: CDR1 MNHEY, CDR2 SVGAGI.

V and J are TRBV24-1 and TRBJ2-1, with TRBD2 matching 9 bases. This CDR3 comprises 19 residues. The germline V gene has CDR1 KGHDR and CDR2 SFDVKD. With 2 bases clipped from V and 6 bases from J, the junction kept 16 bases outside the gene matches. Here the CDR3 reads CATSDSPGGTSGQTNEQFF. CDR3 nucleotides: TGTGCCACCAGTGATTCTCCCGGGGGTACTAGCGGGCAGACCAATGAGCAGTTCTTC.

This chain uses TRBV27 with TRBJ2-2; D not certain. V was clipped by 0 bases and J by 4 bases, with 6 bases between them. Germline V lookup: CDR1 MNHEY, CDR2 SMNVEV (reference sequence). The CDR3 is 14 residues long. The chain's CDR3 is CASSLSRLTGELFF. In DNA, the CDR3 is TGTGCCAGCAGTTTATCCCGACTCACCGGGGAGCTGTTTTTT.

This chain uses TRBV19 with TRBJ1-2; D unresolved. CDR1 is LNHDA, CDR2 SQIVND, per germline (reference sequence). CDR3 size: 13 residues. Trimming left V 7 bases short and J 12 bases short, with 21 bases between. CDR3 bases: TGTGCCAGTAAGGAGGCGGGGAACTACGTCAACACCTTC. Translation gives CASKEAGNYVNTF.

V gene TRBV4-3 combines with J gene TRBJ1-1; TRBD1 might be the D (5 bases). The CDR3 is 17 residues long. From germline, CDR1 is LGHNA and CDR2 YSLEER. Deletions cut 1 base from V and 2 bases from J, with 17 bases between. The CDR3 DNA reads TGCGCCAGCAGCCAAGGGCCCAGGGCCGAGGTAAACACTGAAGCTTTCTTT. It translates to CASSQGPRAEVNTEAFF.

This chain connects TRBV20-1 to TRBJ2-7; 7 bases line up with TRBD2. V shed 3 bases and J 5 bases; nucleotides not matched to a gene: 10. Per the germline V gene, CDR1 is DFQATT and CDR2 is SNEGSKA (reference sequence). This CDR3 comprises 14 residues. CDR3: CSASAPAGVNEQYF. The CDR3 region has the DNA TGCAGTGCTAGTGCCCCGGCGGGAGTCAACGAGCAGTACTTC.

The CDR3 here is CASSLREAEAFF. CDR3 nucleotide sequence: TGTGCCAGCTCACTTCGGGAGGCTGAAGCTTTCTTT. The chain combines TRBV18 with TRBJ1-1; D is undetermined. The CDR3 covers 12 residues. Looked up from germline, CDR1 is KGHSH and CDR2 is LQKENI. Trimming removed 4 bases at V and 6 bases at J, with 9 bases between.

The rearrangement links TRBV6-5 to TRBJ1-2; 7 bases agree with TRBD1. The CDR3 is 14 residues long. Per the germline V gene, CDR1 is MNHEY and CDR2 is SVGAGI. The V and J ends lost 6 bases and 4 bases, in that order; junction bases with no gene match: 8. Here the CDR3 DNA reads TGTGCCAGCAGCAGTACGGGACAGTTCTATGGCTACACCTTC. It yields the protein CASSSTGQFYGYTF.

This clone was counted once. V is TRBV7-6 and J is TRBJ2-1; TRBD2 matches at 9 bases. Germline V lookup: CDR1 SGHVS, CDR2 FNYEAQ. This CDR3 contains 16 residues. Trimming took 5 bases from V and 12 from J; bases not matched to a gene: 17. The CDR3 is CASSLRGQSGTSPQFF. The CDR3 DNA follows: TGTGCCAGCAGCCTGCGAGGACAATCCGGGACTAGCCCGCAGTTCTTC. Full variable domain (rest looked up from reference TRBV7-6 and TRBJ2-1): GAGVSQSPRYKVTKRGQDVALRCDPISGHVSLYWYRQALGQGPEFLTYFNYEAQQDKSGLPNDRFSAERPEGSISTLTIQRTEQRDSAMYRCASSLRGQSGTSPQFFGPGTRLTVL.

This clone was found once. The J gene is TRBJ1-2, the V gene TRBV2; the D gene is possibly TRBD1 (5 bases). This CDR3 has 11 residues. V was cut by 4 bases and J by 10 bases, with 10 bases left in between. The germline CDR1 and CDR2 sequences are SNHLY and FYNNEI. CDR3 coding DNA: TGTGCCAGCAGTGGGCAGGGTTACTACACCTTC. Amino acids: CASSGQGYYTF.

The chain joins TRBV23-1 to TRBJ1-1, with D perhaps TRBD1 (6 bases). TRBV23-1 is an ORF, with its function uncertain. V dropped 6 bases and J dropped 1 base, with 9 bases sitting between them. CDR3 size: 13 residues. CDR3 coding DNA: TGCGCCAGCAGCTGGGGGCGGAACACTGAAGCTTTCTTT. This gives the protein CASSWGRNTEAFF.